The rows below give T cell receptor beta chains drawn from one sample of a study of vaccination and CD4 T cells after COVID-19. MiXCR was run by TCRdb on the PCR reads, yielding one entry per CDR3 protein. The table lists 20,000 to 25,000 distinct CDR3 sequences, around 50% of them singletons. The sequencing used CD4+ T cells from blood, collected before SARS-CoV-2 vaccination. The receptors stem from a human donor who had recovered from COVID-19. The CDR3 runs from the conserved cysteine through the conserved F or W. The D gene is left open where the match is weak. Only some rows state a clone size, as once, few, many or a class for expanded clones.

TGTGCCAGTAACGGGAGTTCTAGGAAGACCCAGTACTTC | CASNGSSRKTQYF | 13 | . | TRBV6-2/TRBV6-3 | . | TRBJ2-5
TGTCCGAAGGGAGCTTACGAGCAGTACTTC | CPKGAYEQYF | 10 | . | TRBV21-1 | . | TRBJ2-7
TGCGCCAGCAGTCAAGCCGGGACGCCCGAAGGTTGTCAGCCCCAGCATTTT | CASSQAGTPEGCQPQHF | 17 | . | TRBV23-1 | . | TRBJ1-5
TGTGCCAGCAGTGAAGGGCTAGCGGCCACCTACGAGCAGTACTTC | CASSEGLAATYEQYF | 15 | TRBD2 | TRBV6-1 | . | TRBJ2-7
TGCGCCAGCAGCGAGGGACAGGGGAATCAGCCCCAGCATTTT | CASSEGQGNQPQHF | 14 | TRBD1 | TRBV4-1 | . | TRBJ1-5
TGTGCCAGCTCACCACTAGACACGATTTCCTACGAGCAGTACTTC | CASSPLDTISYEQYF | 15 | . | TRBV18 | . | TRBJ2-7
TGCAGTGCTACAGCCTATGGCTACACCTTC | CSATAYGYTF | 10 | . | TRBV20-1 | . | TRBJ1-2
TGCAGTGCTAGAGATACGGTGATCAAAAACATTCAGTACTTC | CSARDTVIKNIQYF | 14 | . | TRBV20-1 | . | TRBJ2-4
TGTGCCACCAGTGACCCAGCTAGCGGGAGGGCCGTAGATACGCAGTATTTT | CATSDPASGRAVDTQYF | 17 | TRBD2 | TRBV24-1 | . | TRBJ2-3
TGCAGTGCCCGGGACTTCCGAGGGAATGAGCAGTTCTTC | CSARDFRGNEQFF | 13 | . | TRBV20-1 | . | TRBJ2-1
TGTGCCAGCAGCCCGGACAGGGTTTACTTCGGCTACACCTTC | CASSPDRVYFGYTF | 14 | TRBD1 | TRBV28 | once | TRBJ1-2
TGTGCCAGCAGCTGGTCTACGTCCCCCCAAAACATTCAGTACTTC | CASSWSTSPQNIQYF | 15 | . | TRBV12-3/TRBV12-4 | . | TRBJ2-4
TGTGCCAGCAGTCCCGTTGGGGGGAGGAACCAGTACTTC | CASSPVGGRNQYF | 13 | . | TRBV27 | . | TRBJ2-5
TGCAGTTCACTAAGCCCCCTCGGTTCCTACGAGCAGTACTTC | CSSLSPLGSYEQYF | 14 | . | TRBV20-1 | . | TRBJ2-7
TGCAGTGCTAGTTCGGGGCTAGCGGGTTCCTACGAGCAGTACTTC | CSASSGLAGSYEQYF | 15 | TRBD2 | TRBV20-1 | . | TRBJ2-7
TGTGCCAGCAGTCCCCGGGTGGGCCGAGGCTCCTACGAGCAGTACTTC | CASSPRVGRGSYEQYF | 16 | . | TRBV6-2/TRBV6-3 | . | TRBJ2-7
TGTGCCAGCAGCGGCCTCGGCCAAGAGACCCAGTACTTC | CASSGLGQETQYF | 13 | . | TRBV12-3/TRBV12-4 | . | TRBJ2-5
TGTGCCTGGAAAGTTGGGCAGACCCAGTACTTC | CAWKVGQTQYF | 11 | . | TRBV30 | few | TRBJ2-5
TGTGCCAGCAGTTCCCCACTCGTTGAAAAACTGTTTTTT | CASSSPLVEKLFF | 13 | . | TRBV28 | . | TRBJ1-4
TGTGCCAGCAGTTTTCGGAGGGCCCTAGCTGGGGAGACCCAGTACTTC | CASSFRRALAGETQYF | 16 | . | TRBV28 | . | TRBJ2-5
TGTGCCACCAGCGCCAGGAGCGGGAGTAGGGATGAGCAGTTCTTC | CATSARSGSRDEQFF | 15 | TRBD2 | TRBV15 | few | TRBJ2-1
TGTGCCAGCAGCTTGTTGAGAGGGGTAGAGACCCAGTACTTC | CASSLLRGVETQYF | 14 | . | TRBV5-5 | . | TRBJ2-5
TGTGCCATCAGGGTCGGGACTAGCGGGAGTAGAGATACGCAGTATTTT | CAIRVGTSGSRDTQYF | 16 | TRBD2 | TRBV10-3 | . | TRBJ2-3
TGTGCCACCAGTGAATCCGATCGGGATGAGCAGTTCTTC | CATSESDRDEQFF | 13 | . | TRBV24-1 | . | TRBJ2-1
TGTGCCAGCACGCGTCGGGCTAGCGGAAACACAGATACGCAGTATTTT | CASTRRASGNTDTQYF | 16 | TRBD2 | TRBV12-3/TRBV12-4 | . | TRBJ2-3
TGTGCCAGCAGCTCGAGTAGCGGAGCTACCTACGAGCAGTACTTC | CASSSSSGATYEQYF | 15 | . | TRBV7-2 | . | TRBJ2-7
TGTGCCAGCAGTTTCGGACCTCTAGCGGGAGAAGAGACCCAGTACTTC | CASSFGPLAGEETQYF | 16 | TRBD2 | TRBV6-5 | . | TRBJ2-5
TGCAGTGCTGAGGAGTCCAGGGCAGATACGCAGTATTTT | CSAEESRADTQYF | 13 | . | TRBV20-1 | . | TRBJ2-3
TGTGCCAGCAGTCCACGGTCGGCGCCTAATGAGCAGTTCTTC | CASSPRSAPNEQFF | 14 | . | TRBV7-8 | . | TRBJ2-1
TGTGCCAGCCGGGAGCCGGCCCACAATGAGCAGTTCTTC | CASREPAHNEQFF | 13 | . | TRBV6-2/TRBV6-3 | . | TRBJ2-1
TGTGCCAGCAGCCCCCTTCAACCGGCGGGAGGACCCTACGAGCAGTACTTC | CASSPLQPAGGPYEQYF | 17 | TRBD2 | TRBV4-2 | . | TRBJ2-7
TGCAGTGTCCCATTGGCGGGAGGGCCAGGGACCCAGTACTTC | CSVPLAGGPGTQYF | 14 | TRBD2 | TRBV20-1 | few | TRBJ2-5
TGTGCCAGCAGTGACTCTAGGGACCCGTATACGCAGTATTTT | CASSDSRDPYTQYF | 14 | . | TRBV6-4 | . | TRBJ2-3
TGTGCCAGCAGTTACTTAGCTGACAGGGAGGGCATTCAGTACTTC | CASSYLADREGIQYF | 15 | . | TRBV6-5 | . | TRBJ2-4
TGCGCCAGCAGCGGCTGGACTAGCGGGTACCAAGAGACCCAGTACTTC | CASSGWTSGYQETQYF | 16 | TRBD2 | TRBV5-1 | . | TRBJ2-5
TGTGCCAGCAGCGTAGGGACAGGGACTGAAGCTTTCTTT | CASSVGTGTEAFF | 13 | TRBD1 | TRBV9 | . | TRBJ1-1
TGTGCCAGCAGTAATCTACTAGCCTACGAGCAGTACTTC | CASSNLLAYEQYF | 13 | . | TRBV28 | . | TRBJ2-7
TGTGCCAGCAGAACAGGCTATGGCTACACCTTC | CASRTGYGYTF | 11 | . | TRBV6-2/TRBV6-3 | . | TRBJ1-2
TGTGCCACCAGTGAGAGGGAGACCCAGTACTTC | CATSERETQYF | 11 | . | TRBV24-1 | few | TRBJ2-5
TGTGCCAGCAGACAGGACCTCAACTATGGCTACACCTTC | CASRQDLNYGYTF | 13 | . | TRBV6-1 | . | TRBJ1-2
TGTGCCAGCGGATGGGACAGCTATGGCTACACCTTC | CASGWDSYGYTF | 12 | TRBD1 | TRBV2 | . | TRBJ1-2
TGTGCCAGCAGCCCAAGACAGAGCCTCTATGGCTACACCTTC | CASSPRQSLYGYTF | 14 | . | TRBV27 | . | TRBJ1-2
TGTGCCAGCAGTCCGCGGGAAGGGGCTTACAATGAGCAGTTCTTC | CASSPREGAYNEQFF | 15 | . | TRBV27 | . | TRBJ2-1
TGTGCCAGCAGCTCCGGCTCTTCCGGGGAGCTGTTTTTT | CASSSGSSGELFF | 13 | . | TRBV5-8 | few | TRBJ2-2
TGTGCCATCAGCGACCTCGGACAGCTGAACTATGGCTACACCTTC | CAISDLGQLNYGYTF | 15 | . | TRBV10-3 | . | TRBJ1-2
TGTGCCAGCAGTGGCAGGACAGGGGACTATGGCTACACCTTC | CASSGRTGDYGYTF | 14 | TRBD1 | TRBV28 | few | TRBJ1-2
TGCAGTGCTAGAAAGACAGCTAGCTATGAGCAGTTCTTC | CSARKTASYEQFF | 13 | . | TRBV20-1 | . | TRBJ2-1
TGTGCCAGCAGTAAGGTCAGGGAAGATACGCAGTATTTT | CASSKVREDTQYF | 13 | . | TRBV6-1 | few | TRBJ2-3
TGTGCCAGCAAACCTAGCGGGAGGAACCTCCAAGAGACCCAGTACTTC | CASKPSGRNLQETQYF | 16 | TRBD2 | TRBV19 | . | TRBJ2-5
TGTGCCGGGGACAGGGGGTTACTAGCGGGAGGGCCTCAAGAGACCCAGTACTTC | CAGDRGLLAGGPQETQYF | 18 | TRBD2 | TRBV6-1 | . | TRBJ2-5